These T cell receptor beta chains were read from a single sample in a study of blood T cell repertoires in COVID-19. Assay used: immunoSEQ multiplex PCR; TCRdb lists only in-frame clones, some missing. The sample has 150,000 to 160,000 clones, about 80% seen once. Sequencing used peripheral blood. These receptors originate from a man aged 55 to 70 with acute or convalescent COVID-19. Both conserved end residues are part of each CDR3. The order of the fields is CDR3 protein, CDR3 DNA, clone size, J gene, D gene, V gene. The D gene is left open where the match is weak. Clone size, where shown, is once, few, many, or a class for clones that have expanded.

CDR3 protein: CASSLTLTGLLYGYTF
CDR3 DNA: TGTGCCAGCAGTTTAACCCTGACAGGCTTACTCTATGGCTACACCTTC
clone size: .
J gene: TRBJ1-2
D gene: .
V gene: TRBV27

CDR3 protein: CASSLETGPPYYEQYF
CDR3 DNA: TGCGCCAGCAGCTTGGAAACAGGACCCCCCTACTACGAGCAGTACTTC
clone size: few
J gene: TRBJ2-7
D gene: .
V gene: TRBV5-1

CDR3 protein: CASSPPGTSGYEQYF
CDR3 DNA: TGTGCCAGCAGCCCACCCGGGACTAGCGGCTACGAGCAGTACTTC
clone size: once
J gene: TRBJ2-7
D gene: TRBD2
V gene: TRBV7-2

CDR3 protein: CASSRTSGGAKNIQYF
CDR3 DNA: TGTGCCAGCAGCCGGACTAGCGGGGGCGCCAAAAACATTCAGTACTTC
clone size: .
J gene: TRBJ2-4
D gene: TRBD2
V gene: TRBV7-2

CDR3 protein: CASLAGLIASYGYTF
CDR3 DNA: TGTGCCAGCCTCGCAGGTCTCATCGCCTCCTATGGCTACACCTTC
clone size: .
J gene: TRBJ1-2
D gene: .
V gene: TRBV28

CDR3 protein: CASTETGIGGGYTF
CDR3 DNA: TGTGCCAGCACGGAGACAGGGATTGGTGGTGGCTACACCTTC
clone size: once
J gene: TRBJ1-2
D gene: TRBD1
V gene: TRBV9

CDR3 protein: CASSSDRGNGYTF
CDR3 DNA: TGTGCCAGCAGTTCGGACAGGGGTAACGGCTACACCTTC
clone size: .
J gene: TRBJ1-2
D gene: TRBD1
V gene: TRBV12-3/TRBV12-4

CDR3 protein: CASRRAGGDTDTQYF
CDR3 DNA: TGCGCCAGCAGACGGGCGGGGGGCGACACAGATACGCAGTATTTT
clone size: .
J gene: TRBJ2-3
D gene: TRBD2
V gene: TRBV5-1

CDR3 protein: CATPSGELDGYTF
CDR3 DNA: TGTGCCACCCCGAGCGGGGAATTGGATGGCTACACCTTC
clone size: .
J gene: TRBJ1-2
D gene: .
V gene: TRBV11-2

CDR3 protein: CASSVADSGNTIYF
CDR3 DNA: TGTGCCAGCAGCGTGGCAGACTCTGGAAACACCATATATTTT
clone size: .
J gene: TRBJ1-3
D gene: .
V gene: TRBV9

CDR3 protein: CASSVAWGTGSLPGNSPLHF
CDR3 DNA: TGTGCCAGCAGTGTGGCCTGGGGCACCGGGTCTTTGCCGGGTAATTCACCCCTCCACTTT
clone size: .
J gene: TRBJ1-6
D gene: .
V gene: TRBV2

CDR3 protein: CASRGAATDTQYF
CDR3 DNA: TGTGCCAGCAGGGGGGCAGCCACAGATACGCAGTATTTT
clone size: .
J gene: TRBJ2-3
D gene: .
V gene: TRBV6-5

CDR3 protein: CASRDDGRGDEQYF
CDR3 DNA: TGTGCCAGCAGGGATGACGGGAGGGGAGACGAGCAGTACTTC
clone size: .
J gene: TRBJ2-7
D gene: TRBD2
V gene: TRBV2

CDR3 protein: CASGGRREAFF
CDR3 DNA: TGTGCCAGCGGAGGGCGGCGGGAAGCTTTCTTT
clone size: .
J gene: TRBJ1-1
D gene: .
V gene: TRBV7-9

CDR3 protein: CASSHASSGGTFGRSDTQYF
CDR3 DNA: TGTGCCAGCAGCCATGCCTCTAGCGGGGGGACTTTTGGTCGGTCAGATACGCAGTATTTT
clone size: .
J gene: TRBJ2-3
D gene: TRBD2
V gene: TRBV3-1/TRBV3-2

CDR3 protein: CASSPGGRSYGYTF
CDR3 DNA: TGTGCCAGCAGCCCAGGGGGACGGTCCTATGGCTACACCTTC
clone size: .
J gene: TRBJ1-2
D gene: TRBD1
V gene: TRBV7-2

CDR3 protein: CAISETPGTHTYNEQFF
CDR3 DNA: TGTGCCATCAGTGAGACCCCCGGGACTCATACCTACAATGAGCAGTTCTTC
clone size: .
J gene: TRBJ2-1
D gene: .
V gene: TRBV10-3

CDR3 protein: CASSLASVEQFF
CDR3 DNA: TGTGCCAGCAGCCTAGCTAGCGTTGAGCAGTTCTTC
clone size: .
J gene: TRBJ2-1
D gene: .
V gene: TRBV5-6

CDR3 protein: CASGRGGLEGYTF
CDR3 DNA: TGTGCTAGTGGCCGAGGGGGCTTGGAGGGCTACACCTTC
clone size: .
J gene: TRBJ1-2
D gene: TRBD1
V gene: TRBV12-5

CDR3 protein: CASSRAGGRGSPLHF
CDR3 DNA: TGTGCCAGCAGTCGGGCGGGAGGTCGCGGTTCACCCCTCCACTTT
clone size: .
J gene: TRBJ1-6
D gene: .
V gene: TRBV27

CDR3 protein: CASSVEGTGLGEQYF
CDR3 DNA: TGTGCCAGCAGCGTAGAGGGGACAGGGTTGGGCGAGCAGTACTTC
clone size: once
J gene: TRBJ2-7
D gene: TRBD1
V gene: TRBV9

CDR3 protein: CASSLGAYRGSYNSPLHF
CDR3 DNA: TGTGCCAGCAGCTTAGGAGCCTACAGGGGTTCCTATAATTCACCCCTCCACTTT
clone size: .
J gene: TRBJ1-6
D gene: TRBD1
V gene: TRBV7-2

CDR3 protein: CASSMSDRVPSGEQYF
CDR3 DNA: TGTGCCAGTAGTATGAGCGACAGGGTCCCTTCGGGCGAGCAGTACTTC
clone size: .
J gene: TRBJ2-7
D gene: TRBD1
V gene: TRBV19

CDR3 protein: CASSTQQTRSSEQFF
CDR3 DNA: TGTGCCAGCAGTACACAGCAAACTAGATCCAGTGAGCAGTTCTTC
clone size: .
J gene: TRBJ2-1
D gene: .
V gene: TRBV2

CDR3 protein: CASRSRDRAEAFF
CDR3 DNA: TGTGCCAGCAGATCCCGGGACAGGGCTGAAGCTTTCTTT
clone size: .
J gene: TRBJ1-1
D gene: TRBD1
V gene: TRBV6-6

CDR3 protein: CASSLTGEQGVKLFF
CDR3 DNA: TGTGCCAGCAGCCTAACGGGAGAGCAGGGTGTAAAACTGTTTTTT
clone size: once
J gene: TRBJ1-4
D gene: .
V gene: TRBV3-1/TRBV3-2

CDR3 protein: CASSQGPLYEQYF
CDR3 DNA: TGCGCCAGCAGCCAAGGTCCCCTCTACGAGCAGTACTTC
clone size: .
J gene: TRBJ2-7
D gene: .
V gene: TRBV4-3

CDR3 protein: CASSLQGNTEAFF
CDR3 DNA: TGTGCCAGCAGTCTCCAGGGGAACACTGAAGCTTTCTTT
clone size: .
J gene: TRBJ1-1
D gene: .
V gene: TRBV7-9

CDR3 protein: CASSASGDPNQPQHF
CDR3 DNA: TGTGCCAGCAGCGCTAGTGGAGATCCCAATCAGCCCCAGCATTTT
clone size: .
J gene: TRBJ1-5
D gene: .
V gene: TRBV9

CDR3 protein: CASSRVASGSKDIQYF
CDR3 DNA: TGTGCCAGCAGCCGGGTGGCTAGCGGGAGTAAGGACATTCAGTACTTC
clone size: .
J gene: TRBJ2-4
D gene: TRBD2
V gene: TRBV11-2

CDR3 protein: CASSSPRQRESPGELFF
CDR3 DNA: TGTGCCAGCAGTTCCCCCCGCCAGCGGGAGAGCCCCGGGGAGCTGTTTTTT
clone size: .
J gene: TRBJ2-2
D gene: TRBD2
V gene: TRBV6-2/TRBV6-3

CDR3 protein: CASRTQGAGDTEAFF
CDR3 DNA: TGTGCCAGTAGGACACAGGGGGCTGGTGACACTGAAGCTTTCTTT
clone size: .
J gene: TRBJ1-1
D gene: TRBD1
V gene: TRBV19

CDR3 protein: CASSKHGGNTEAFF
CDR3 DNA: TGTGCCAGCAGCAAACACGGGGGGAACACTGAAGCTTTCTTT
clone size: .
J gene: TRBJ1-1
D gene: .
V gene: TRBV7-2